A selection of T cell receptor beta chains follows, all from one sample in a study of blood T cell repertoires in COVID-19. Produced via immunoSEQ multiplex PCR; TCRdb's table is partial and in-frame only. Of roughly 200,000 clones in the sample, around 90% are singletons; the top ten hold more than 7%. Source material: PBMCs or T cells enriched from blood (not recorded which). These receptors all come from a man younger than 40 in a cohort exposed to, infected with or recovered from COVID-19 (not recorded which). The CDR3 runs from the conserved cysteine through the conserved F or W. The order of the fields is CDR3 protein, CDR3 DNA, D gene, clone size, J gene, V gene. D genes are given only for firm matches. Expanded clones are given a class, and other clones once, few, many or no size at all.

cdr3_aa: CASSSTGGNTIYF
cdr3_nt: TGTGCCAGCAGTTCCACAGGCGGAAACACCATATATTTT
d_call: -
clone_size: -
j_call: TRBJ1-3
v_call: TRBV6-5

cdr3_aa: CASSGRGGTESTEAFF
cdr3_nt: TGTGCCAGCAGCGGACGGGGGGGGACAGAGAGCACTGAAGCTTTCTTT
d_call: TRBD1
clone_size: -
j_call: TRBJ1-1
v_call: TRBV9

cdr3_aa: CASSPPRGEAFF
cdr3_nt: TGTGCCAGCAGCCCCCCAAGAGGCGAAGCTTTCTTT
d_call: -
clone_size: few
j_call: TRBJ1-1
v_call: TRBV9

cdr3_aa: CAISGDRNYGYTF
cdr3_nt: TGTGCCATCAGTGGGGACAGAAACTATGGCTACACCTTC
d_call: TRBD1
clone_size: -
j_call: TRBJ1-2
v_call: TRBV10-3

cdr3_aa: CASSPLQGAGEKLFF
cdr3_nt: TGTGCCAGCAGTCCCTTACAGGGGGCGGGAGAAAAACTGTTTTTT
d_call: TRBD1
clone_size: few
j_call: TRBJ1-4
v_call: TRBV6-2/TRBV6-3

cdr3_aa: CASSLGIMRDTEAFF
cdr3_nt: TGCGCCAGCAGCCTGGGAATTATGAGGGACACTGAAGCTTTCTTT
d_call: -
clone_size: -
j_call: TRBJ1-1
v_call: TRBV5-1

cdr3_aa: CASSQEGPGGTEAFF
cdr3_nt: TGTGCCAGCAGCCAAGAGGGTCCAGGGGGCACTGAAGCTTTCTTT
d_call: TRBD1
clone_size: -
j_call: TRBJ1-1
v_call: TRBV3-1/TRBV3-2

cdr3_aa: CASSLAAQISRNTIYF
cdr3_nt: TGTGCCAGCAGCTTAGCGGCACAGATATCTCGAAACACCATATATTTT
d_call: -
clone_size: -
j_call: TRBJ1-3
v_call: TRBV7-9

cdr3_aa: CASSVTGSFDGYTF
cdr3_nt: TGTGCCAGCAGTGTCACAGGGTCATTTGATGGCTACACCTTC
d_call: -
clone_size: -
j_call: TRBJ1-2
v_call: TRBV2

cdr3_aa: CAGSDRASYTEAFF
cdr3_nt: TGTGCCGGGTCGGACAGGGCCTCATACACTGAAGCTTTCTTT
d_call: TRBD1
clone_size: -
j_call: TRBJ1-1
v_call: TRBV6-5

cdr3_aa: CASSLLQTGRTYEQYF
cdr3_nt: TGTGCCAGCAGCCTATTACAGACAGGGCGTACCTACGAGCAGTACTTC
d_call: TRBD1
clone_size: once
j_call: TRBJ2-7
v_call: TRBV11-2